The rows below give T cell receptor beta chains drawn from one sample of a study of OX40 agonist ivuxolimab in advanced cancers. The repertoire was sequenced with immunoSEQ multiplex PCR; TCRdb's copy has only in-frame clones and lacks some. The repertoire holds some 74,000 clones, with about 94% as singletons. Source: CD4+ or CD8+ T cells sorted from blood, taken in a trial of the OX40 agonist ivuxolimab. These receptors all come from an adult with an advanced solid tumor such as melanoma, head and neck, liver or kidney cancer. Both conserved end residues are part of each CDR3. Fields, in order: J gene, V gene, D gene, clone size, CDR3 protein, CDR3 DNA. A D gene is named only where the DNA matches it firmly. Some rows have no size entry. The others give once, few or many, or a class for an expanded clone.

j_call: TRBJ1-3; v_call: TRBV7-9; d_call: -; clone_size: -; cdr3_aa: CASSLGGYSGNTIYF; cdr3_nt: TGTGCCAGCAGCTTAGGCGGCTACTCTGGAAACACCATATATTTT
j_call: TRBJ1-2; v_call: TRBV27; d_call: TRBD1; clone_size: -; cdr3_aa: CASSSLGDRDDYGYTF; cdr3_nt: TGTGCCAGCAGCTCCTTAGGGGACAGGGATGACTATGGCTACACCTTC
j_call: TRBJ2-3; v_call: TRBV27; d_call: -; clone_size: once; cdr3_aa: CASIGLGGAPDTQYF; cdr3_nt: TGTGCCAGCATAGGCCTCGGTGGGGCCCCAGATACGCAGTATTTT
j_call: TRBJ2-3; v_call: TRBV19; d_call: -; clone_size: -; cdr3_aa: CASSISDTQYF; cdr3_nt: TGTGCCAGTAGTATATCGGATACGCAGTATTTT
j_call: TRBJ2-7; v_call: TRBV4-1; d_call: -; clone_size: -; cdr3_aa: CASSRTGQEQYF; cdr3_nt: TGCGCCAGCAGCAGAACAGGGCAAGAGCAGTACTTC
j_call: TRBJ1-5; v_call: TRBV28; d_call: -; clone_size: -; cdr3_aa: CASSLSLTGSDQPQHF; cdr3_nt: TGTGCCAGCAGTTTATCCCTCACGGGCAGCGATCAGCCCCAGCATTTT
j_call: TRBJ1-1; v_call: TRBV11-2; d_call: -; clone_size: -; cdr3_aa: CASSPRPGKDTEAFF; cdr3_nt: TGTGCCAGCAGCCCCCGGCCTGGTAAGGACACTGAAGCTTTCTTT
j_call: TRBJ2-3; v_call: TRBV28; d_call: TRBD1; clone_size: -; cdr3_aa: CAGQGFRTDTQYF; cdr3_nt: TGTGCCGGACAGGGATTCCGCACAGATACGCAGTATTTT
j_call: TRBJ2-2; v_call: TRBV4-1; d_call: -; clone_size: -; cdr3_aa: CASSHSNTGELFF; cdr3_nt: TGCGCCAGCAGCCACTCGAACACCGGGGAGCTGTTTTTT
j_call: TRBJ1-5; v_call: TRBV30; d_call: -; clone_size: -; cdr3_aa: CAWSVSVSNQPQHF; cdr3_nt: TGTGCCTGGAGTGTTTCGGTAAGCAATCAGCCCCAGCATTTT
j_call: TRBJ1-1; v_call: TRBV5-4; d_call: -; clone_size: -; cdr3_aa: CASSLGSSGDPEAFF; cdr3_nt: TGTGCCAGCAGCTTGGGGTCTTCGGGCGACCCTGAAGCTTTCTTT
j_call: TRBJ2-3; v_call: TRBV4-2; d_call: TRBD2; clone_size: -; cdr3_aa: CASSQDPTTSLGTDTQYF; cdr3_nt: TGTGCCAGCAGCCAAGATCCCACGACTAGCCTGGGCACAGATACGCAGTATTTT
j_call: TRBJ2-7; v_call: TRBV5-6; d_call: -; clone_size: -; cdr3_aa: CASSLDGGQQYF; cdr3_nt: TGTGCCAGCAGCTTGGACGGGGGGCAGCAGTACTTC
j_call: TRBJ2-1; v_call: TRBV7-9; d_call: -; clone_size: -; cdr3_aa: CASSLIRGGNEQFF; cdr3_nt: TGTGCCAGCAGCTTAATCAGGGGCGGCAATGAGCAGTTCTTC
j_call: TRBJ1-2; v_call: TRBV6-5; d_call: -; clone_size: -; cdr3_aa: CASSTLTVSYGYTF; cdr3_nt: TGTGCCAGCAGTACCCTGACTGTCTCCTATGGCTACACCTTC
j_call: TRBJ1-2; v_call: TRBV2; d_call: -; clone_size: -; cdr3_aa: CASSESGGNYGYTF; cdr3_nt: TGTGCCAGCAGTGAATCCGGCGGGAACTATGGCTACACCTTC
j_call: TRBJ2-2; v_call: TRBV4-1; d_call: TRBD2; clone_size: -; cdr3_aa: CASSQDRLAGVTGELFF; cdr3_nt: TGCGCCAGCAGCCAGGACCGACTAGCGGGAGTCACCGGGGAGCTGTTTTTT
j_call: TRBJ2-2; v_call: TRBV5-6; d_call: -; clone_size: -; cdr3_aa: CASSHAHTGELFF; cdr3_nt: TGTGCCAGCAGTCACGCACACACCGGGGAGCTGTTTTTT
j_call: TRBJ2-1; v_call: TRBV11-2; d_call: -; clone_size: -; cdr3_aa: CASSLASGSYNEQFF; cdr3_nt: TGTGCCAGCAGCTTAGCCTCCGGCTCCTACAATGAGCAGTTCTTC
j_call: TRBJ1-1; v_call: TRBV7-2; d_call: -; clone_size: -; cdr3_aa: CASSLLSGSGAFF; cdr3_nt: TGTGCCAGCAGCCTGCTATCAGGGTCTGGAGCTTTCTTT
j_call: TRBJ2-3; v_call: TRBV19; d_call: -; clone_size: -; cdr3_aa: CASTGGGVTQYF; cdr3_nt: TGTGCCAGTACTGGCGGGGGCGTTACGCAGTATTTT
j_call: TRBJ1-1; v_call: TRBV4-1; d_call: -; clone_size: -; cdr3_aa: CASSQAEWGTEAFF; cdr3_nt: TGCGCCAGCAGCCAAGCCGAATGGGGGACTGAAGCTTTCTTT
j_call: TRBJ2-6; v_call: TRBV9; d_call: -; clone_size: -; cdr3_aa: CASSVKDWSSGANVLTF; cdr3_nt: TGTGCCAGCAGCGTAAAGGACTGGAGCTCTGGGGCCAACGTCCTGACTTTC
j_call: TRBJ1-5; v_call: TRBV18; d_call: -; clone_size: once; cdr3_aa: CASSGMGSDQPQHF; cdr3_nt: TGTGCCAGCTCAGGAATGGGTTCGGATCAGCCCCAGCATTTT